A selection of T cell receptor beta chains follows, all from one sample in a study of cytomegalovirus exposure and HLA in healthy donors. Produced via immunoSEQ multiplex PCR; TCRdb's table is partial and in-frame only. Among some 190,000 clones listed, roughly 77% were seen once. The material sequenced was PBMCs. Receptors originate from a woman younger than 45 in good health and CMV-seronegative. CDR3s include the opening cysteine and the closing phenylalanine or tryptophan. Fields, in order: D gene, V gene, J gene, CDR3 length, clone size, CDR3 DNA, CDR3 protein. A D gene is named only where the DNA matches it firmly. Size values are once, few and many counts, or a class for expanded clones, and some rows have none.

D gene: TRBD1; V gene: TRBV5-4; J gene: TRBJ1-2; CDR3 length: 14; clone size: NA; CDR3 DNA: TGTGCCATCGGGACGGGACAGGGGGTGGATGGCTACACCTTC; CDR3 protein: CAIGTGQGVDGYTF
D gene: TRBD1; V gene: TRBV19; J gene: TRBJ1-5; CDR3 length: 16; clone size: NA; CDR3 DNA: TGTGCCAGTACGCGGACAGGGTTATTCAGCAATCAGCCCCAGCATTTT; CDR3 protein: CASTRTGLFSNQPQHF
D gene: TRBD1; V gene: TRBV9; J gene: TRBJ1-2; CDR3 length: 15; clone size: NA; CDR3 DNA: TGTGCCAGCAGCGTCCGACAGGGGGCCGACTATGGCTACACCTTC; CDR3 protein: CASSVRQGADYGYTF
D gene: NA; V gene: TRBV2; J gene: TRBJ1-2; CDR3 length: 12; clone size: NA; CDR3 DNA: TGTGCCAGCAGTGGGGCGGGGGTTGGCTACACCTTC; CDR3 protein: CASSGAGVGYTF
D gene: NA; V gene: TRBV25-1; J gene: TRBJ1-4; CDR3 length: 13; clone size: NA; CDR3 DNA: TGTGCCAGCAGTGAATTAGCGAATGAAAAACTGTTTTTT; CDR3 protein: CASSELANEKLFF
D gene: NA; V gene: TRBV6-4; J gene: TRBJ2-3; CDR3 length: 14; clone size: NA; CDR3 DNA: TGTGCCAGCAGAGAAAGCACTAGCACAGATACGCAGTATTTT; CDR3 protein: CASRESTSTDTQYF
D gene: TRBD2; V gene: TRBV5-6; J gene: TRBJ2-5; CDR3 length: 17; clone size: NA; CDR3 DNA: TGTGCCAGCAGCTTGGGACTAGCGGTCGTGTACCAAGAGACCCAGTACTTC; CDR3 protein: CASSLGLAVVYQETQYF
D gene: NA; V gene: TRBV6-1; J gene: TRBJ1-1; CDR3 length: 11; clone size: NA; CDR3 DNA: TGTGCCAGCAGCCAGGGCACTGAAGCTTTCTTT; CDR3 protein: CASSQGTEAFF
D gene: TRBD1; V gene: TRBV6-5; J gene: TRBJ1-2; CDR3 length: 14; clone size: NA; CDR3 DNA: TGTGCCAGCAGGCCCACAGGGGGCGCCCTTGGCTACACCTTC; CDR3 protein: CASRPTGGALGYTF
D gene: NA; V gene: TRBV20-1; J gene: TRBJ1-1; CDR3 length: 11; clone size: NA; CDR3 DNA: TGCAGTGCTATTAGGGGCATGGAAGCTTTCTTT; CDR3 protein: CSAIRGMEAFF
D gene: TRBD1; V gene: TRBV6-5; J gene: TRBJ1-6; CDR3 length: 15; clone size: NA; CDR3 DNA: TGTGCCAGCAGTTATGGACAGGGGGGCAATTCACCCCTCCACTTT; CDR3 protein: CASSYGQGGNSPLHF
D gene: TRBD1; V gene: TRBV12-5; J gene: TRBJ1-5; CDR3 length: 16; clone size: NA; CDR3 DNA: TGTGCTAGTGGTTTACTACAGGGGGTGGTAAATCAGCCCCAGCATTTT; CDR3 protein: CASGLLQGVVNQPQHF
D gene: TRBD1; V gene: TRBV5-6; J gene: TRBJ2-3; CDR3 length: 16; clone size: few; CDR3 DNA: TGTGCCAGCAGCTACGTGGCAGGGGGAATTACAGATACGCAGTATTTT; CDR3 protein: CASSYVAGGITDTQYF